The 14 T cell receptor beta chains in this list originate from one sample, sequenced in a study of blood T cell repertoires in COVID-19. Assay: immunoSEQ multiplex PCR; the TCRdb copy retains only in-frame clones and omits some. The data contain 150,000 to 200,000 clones, 88% of them seen just once; the ten biggest clones take up roughly 9%. The sequenced material came from PBMCs or T cells enriched from blood (not recorded which). The receptor set was obtained from a woman younger than 30 who had recovered from COVID-19.

This chain joins TRBV6-5 and TRBJ2-7, with no clear D. The CDR3 is 13 amino acids. The germline V gene has CDR1 MNHEY and CDR2 SVGAGI. The V end was cut by 8 bases, the J end by 2 bases, with 13 bases between. The CDR3 is CASRSRSPYEQYF. CDR3 in DNA: TGTGCCAGCCGTTCCCGGAGCCCCTACGAGCAGTACTTC.

The chain is built from TRBV28 and TRBJ1-4; the match to TRBD1 covers 10 bases. Germline V CDR1 and CDR2: MDHEN, SYDVKM. Trimming cost V 5 bases and J 1 base; bases outside gene matches: 4. This CDR3 is built from 16 residues. CDR3 bases: TGTGCCAGCAGTCCGGACAGGGGGATAACTAATGAAAAACTGTTTTTT. Protein sequence: CASSPDRGITNEKLFF.

The chain couples TRBV19 to TRBJ1-1; D is unresolved. Germline V gene sequence: CDR1 LNHDA, CDR2 SQIVND (reference sequence). V lost 4 bases to trimming and J lost 1 base, with 19 bases between them. The CDR3 runs 17 residues. This CDR3 reads CASSSRPPWQQNTEAFF. DNA for the CDR3: TGTGCCAGTAGTAGCCGCCCACCTTGGCAACAGAACACTGAAGCTTTCTTT.

V usage is TRBV6-5 and J usage is TRBJ2-7; 7 bases map to TRBD2. The CDR3 is 15 residues long. V gave up 8 bases and J gave up 0 bases; unmatched junction bases: 10. Germline loops: CDR1 MNHEY, CDR2 SVGAGI. The chain's CDR3 is CASWGGSGGSYEQYF. For the CDR3, the DNA is TGTGCCAGCTGGGGAGGGTCAGGTGGCTCCTACGAGCAGTACTTC.

The chain uses TRBV11-2 and TRBJ2-5, with D possibly matching TRBD2 (6 bases). The CDR3 loop spans 15 amino acids. In germline, CDR1 is SGHAT, CDR2 FQNNGV. Trimming removed 2 bases at V and 5 bases at J, with 15 bases between. CDR3 loop: CASSLRVAGLETQYF. CDR3 coding DNA: TGTGCCAGCAGCTTACGGGTTGCGGGATTGGAGACCCAGTACTTC.

The chain combines TRBV19 with TRBJ2-3; D may be TRBD2 (6 bases). The length of the CDR3 is 13 residues. In germline, CDR1 is LNHDA, CDR2 SQIVND (reference sequence). The V end was cut by 2 bases, the J end by 7 bases, with 10 bases between. CDR3 protein: CASSIRDSYTQYF. For the CDR3, the DNA is TGTGCCAGTAGTATAAGGGACTCATATACGCAGTATTTT. The complete variable domain, with remaining parts taken from reference TRBV19 and TRBJ2-3, reads DGGITQSPKYLFRKEGQNVTLSCEQNLNHDAMYWYRQDPGQGLRLIYYSQIVNDFQKGDIAEGYSVSREKKESFPLTVTSAQKNPTAFYLCASSIRDSYTQYFGPGTRLTVL.

The chain recombines TRBV19 with TRBJ2-7; 7 nucleotides match TRBD2. The length of the CDR3 is 19 residues. Germline assignment: CDR1 LNHDA and CDR2 SQIVND (reference sequence). V was pared by 0 bases and J by 0 bases, with 14 bases of the junction left unmatched. CDR3 in amino acids: CASSIEGPAGSPTSYEQYF. The CDR3 coding sequence is TGTGCCAGTAGTATAGAGGGCCCAGCGGGGAGCCCAACCTCCTACGAGCAGTACTTC.

This chain links TRBV6-5 with TRBJ1-3, with a possible D match to TRBD1 (6 bases). Deletions cut 8 bases from V and 6 bases from J, with 20 bases between. The CDR3 covers 15 residues. CDR1 MNHEY and CDR2 SVGAGI come from the germline V gene. The CDR3 coding sequence is TGTGCCAGCTCGAGGGGGATCGGACCTCAAAACACCATATATTTT. Translation: CASSRGIGPQNTIYF.

The chain uses TRBV7-9 and TRBJ2-7, with D tentatively TRBD1 (6 bases). The V end was cut by 10 bases, the J end by 0 bases, with 19 bases between. The CDR3 runs to 15 residues. Germline CDR1 and CDR2: SEHNR and FQNEAQ (reference sequence). CDR3 loop: CATGRGGQNSYEQYF. CDR3 bases: TGTGCCACTGGGCGAGGTGGACAGAACTCCTACGAGCAGTACTTC.

The chain uses TRBV7-9 and TRBJ1-3, with TRBD1 identical over 8 bases. The germline gives CDR1 SEHNR, CDR2 FQNEAQ (reference sequence). J lost 0 bases, V lost 8 bases, and 3 bases had no gene match. The CDR3 consists of 14 residues. The CDR3 region is CASADRGSGNTIYF. The DNA for the CDR3 is TGTGCCAGCGCAGACAGGGGCTCTGGAAACACCATATATTTT.

The rearrangement links TRBV7-9 to TRBJ1-1; 8 nucleotides match TRBD1. With V trimmed by 5 bases and J by 3 bases, 20 bases remained unmatched. Germline CDR1 reads SEHNR; CDR2 reads FQNEAQ (reference sequence). The length of the CDR3 is 19 residues. CDR3 sequence (DNA): TGTGCCAGCAGCAATACGCCAGGGGGCGCGAAATTTTTGGACACTGAAGCTTTCTTT. This sequence encodes CASSNTPGGAKFLDTEAFF.

This chain links TRBV6-5 with TRBJ1-5; weak D call: TRBD1 (6 bases). This CDR3 is built from 14 residues. Trimming left V 8 bases short and J 6 bases short, with 17 bases between. Germline CDR1 and CDR2: MNHEY and SVGAGI. In DNA form, the CDR3 reads TGTGCCAGCGGTAGGCCAGGGGTGGGTCAGCCCCAGCATTTT. Translating it yields CASGRPGVGQPQHF.

The V gene is TRBV2, the J gene TRBJ2-1; the match to TRBD2 covers 9 bases. V was pared by 4 bases and J by 7 bases, with 11 bases of the junction left unmatched. Germline-derived CDR1 and CDR2 are SNHLY and FYNNEI. The CDR3 spans 16 residues. For the CDR3, the DNA is TGTGCCAGCAGTGTTCAGCGGGAGGTTTTTCGGAATGAGCAGTTCTTC. Encoded protein: CASSVQREVFRNEQFF. The full variable domain, in which reference TRBV2 and TRBJ2-1 provide the parts outside the CDR3, is EPEVTQTPSHQVTQMGQEVILRCVPISNHLYFYWYRQILGQKVEFLVSFYNNEISEKSEIFDDQFSVERPDGSNFTLKIRSTKLEDSAMYFCASSVQREVFRNEQFFGPGTRLTVL.

The V and J genes are TRBV7-6 and TRBJ2-1; D may be TRBD2 (6 bases). Trimming removed 5 bases from V and 6 bases from J, with 20 bases in between. Germline-derived CDR1 and CDR2 are SGHVS and FNYEAQ. The CDR3 contains 16 residues. The CDR3 loop reads CASSPRDGGRVNEQFF. CDR3 nucleotides: TGTGCCAGCAGCCCTCGGGACGGGGGTCGGGTCAATGAGCAGTTCTTC.